Each of the 2 T cell receptor beta chains below was sequenced from the same sample in a study of T cell responses to AZD1222 COVID-19 vaccine. Method: immunoSEQ multiplex PCR; TCRdb's copy keeps in-frame clones and lacks some. The table lists under 95,000 clones, over 75% of them singletons. The specimen comprised peripheral blood, sampled on day 0 of AZD1222 vaccination. The receptor set was obtained from an adult in good health.

The genes are TRBV5-1 and TRBJ2-7, with a weak D call TRBD1 (6 bases). Germline loops: CDR1 SGHRS, CDR2 YFSETQ. The CDR3 totals 15 residues. V lost 0 bases to trimming and J lost 1 base, with 11 bases between them. CDR3 sequence: CASSLDKQGSYEQYF. CDR3 bases: TGCGCCAGCAGCTTGGACAAACAGGGTTCCTACGAGCAGTACTTC.

The V and J genes are TRBV6-5 and TRBJ1-2; D remains ambiguous. The CDR3 extends over 12 amino acids. Looked up from germline, CDR1 is MNHEY and CDR2 is SVGAGI. Between the trimmed V and J ends, which lost 8 bases and 6 bases, there was a span of 13 bases. CDR3 DNA: TGTGCCAGCCGTTCGGGAAAGAATGGCTACACCTTC. Residues: CASRSGKNGYTF.